What follows is one TCR beta chain and its context. The antigen it recognizes is unknown. No quality values exist for individual bases; no much larger clone is one base distant. This entry comes from a study of blood T cell repertoires in COVID-19 (dated by TCRdb to 2020 to 2021). About the full investigation: Samples from collaborators originated in the United States, Italy and Spain and spanned both the acute and convalescent phases of COVID-19. Deeply sampled blood TCRbeta repertoires from subjects exposed to, actively infected with, or recovered from COVID-19 were included in the dataset. The material from the prospective study consisted of cDNA or gDNA derived from T cells, B-cell-depleted T cells, or PBMCs. The samples were drawn from two sources: the first 160 participants of the ongoing ImmuneRACE study, and 1,200 or so subjects contributed by 6 global collaborators. Sample metadata almost always included a de-identified subject ID, COVID-19 status, age in years and sex. The repertoires were released in a freely available public database meant as a resource for research on the immune response to SARS-CoV-2. Where HLA class I and class II types were available, the types were taken from metadata supplied by the sample provider, not from assay-based typing.

The full study reports these points: Clinical and demographic metadata were provided uncurated, with the amount varying by source and participant.

The immunoSEQ Assay, a bias-controlled multiplex PCR, was used to amplify TCRbeta CDR3 regions from genomic DNA. As for the authors' bioinformatics: The number of nucleated cells in each sample was estimated by amplification of reference gene primers within the assay. To quantify the absolute abundance of each unique TCRbeta CDR3 rearrangement, sequence reads were collapsed and filtered. For each sample, productive Simpson clonality was calculated by taking the square root of Simpson's diversity index across productive rearrangements. TCRdb stores this immuneACCESS table with in-frame sequences only. Part of the clones is absent; in the studies checked, under half of the shortfall reflects unresolved V genes, and no reason is known for the rest. From that table come the V and J calls and clone size; the DNA was used to work out D and trimming. Here the sample has 150,000 to 200,000 clones; 86% occur a single time. The top ten constitute roughly 3% of the sample.

Germline trimming: 5 bases from V, 4 bases from J; junction bases outside gene matches: 3. Including cysteine and phenylalanine, the CDR3 has 12 amino acids. CDR3 DNA only is kept here, 36 bases in frame from base 1. CDR1 and CDR2 were assigned from the germline V gene as SQVTM and ANQGSEA. Collaborating institutions collected whole blood in K2EDTA tubes following their own protocols. Collaborator samples were shipped for TCRbeta analysis as frozen whole blood, isolated PBMCs, or DNA extracted from either sample type. What was sequenced was peripheral blood. The chain couples TRBV29-1 to TRBJ2-5; 8 junctional bases match TRBD2. The receptor comes from a man aged 65 to 85 with acute or convalescent COVID-19. The DNA is as follows: TGCAGCGTTTGGACTAGCAGAGAGACCCAGTACTTC. The resulting protein is CSVWTSRETQYF.